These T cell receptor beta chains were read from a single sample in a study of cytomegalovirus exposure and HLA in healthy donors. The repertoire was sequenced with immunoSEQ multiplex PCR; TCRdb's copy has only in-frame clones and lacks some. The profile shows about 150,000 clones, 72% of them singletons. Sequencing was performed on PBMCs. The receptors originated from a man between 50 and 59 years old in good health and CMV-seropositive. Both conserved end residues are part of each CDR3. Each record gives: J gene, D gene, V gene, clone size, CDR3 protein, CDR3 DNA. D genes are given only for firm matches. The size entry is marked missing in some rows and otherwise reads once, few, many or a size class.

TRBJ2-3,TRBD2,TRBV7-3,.,CASSLGLAGGPSDTQYF,TGTGCCAGCAGCTTAGGACTAGCGGGAGGGCCCTCGGATACGCAGTATTTT
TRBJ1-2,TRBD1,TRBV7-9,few,CASSSDRNNYGYTF,TGTGCCAGCAGCTCGGACAGGAATAACTATGGCTACACCTTC
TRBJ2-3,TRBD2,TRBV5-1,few,CASSLSSSGSTDTQYF,TGCGCCAGCAGCTTGAGTTCTAGCGGGAGCACAGATACGCAGTATTTT
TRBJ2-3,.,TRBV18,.,CASSPGQITDTQYF,TGTGCCAGCTCACCAGGGCAGATCACAGATACGCAGTATTTT
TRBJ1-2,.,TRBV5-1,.,CASSMGWTVPNYGYTF,TGCGCCAGCAGCATGGGCTGGACAGTACCGAACTATGGCTACACCTTC
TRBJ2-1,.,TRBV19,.,CASSIGRTRDEQFF,TGTGCCAGTAGTATTGGTAGGACAAGAGATGAGCAGTTCTTC
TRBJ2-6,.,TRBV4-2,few,CASSHESGANVLTF,TGTGCCAGCAGCCACGAGTCTGGGGCCAACGTCCTGACTTTC
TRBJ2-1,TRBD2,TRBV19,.,CASSILAGITGYNEQFF,TGTGCCAGTAGTATTTTAGCGGGGATTACGGGTTACAATGAGCAGTTCTTC
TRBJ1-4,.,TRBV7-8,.,CASQGAANEKLFF,TGTGCAAGCCAGGGTGCCGCTAATGAAAAACTGTTTTTT
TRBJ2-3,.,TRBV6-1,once,CASFPGHLADTQYF,TGTGCCAGCTTTCCGGGACATCTCGCAGATACGCAGTATTTT
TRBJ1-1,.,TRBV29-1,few,CSVGQSQNTEAFF,TGCAGCGTAGGACAGTCCCAAAACACTGAAGCTTTCTTT
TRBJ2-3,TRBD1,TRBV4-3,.,CASSPRQGPDTQYF,TGCGCCAGCAGCCCGCGACAGGGGCCAGATACGCAGTATTTT
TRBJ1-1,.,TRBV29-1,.,CSVPAGGTSMLTEAFF,TGCAGCGTCCCCGCAGGCGGGACCTCAATGCTCACTGAAGCTTTCTTT
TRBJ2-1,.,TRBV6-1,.,CASSVLGTTLNEQFF,TGTGCCAGCAGCGTTCTAGGGACAACCTTGAATGAGCAGTTCTTC
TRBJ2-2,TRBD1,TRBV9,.,CASSVGTGTSNTGELFF,TGTGCCAGCAGCGTAGGGACAGGGACCTCGAACACCGGGGAGCTGTTTTTT
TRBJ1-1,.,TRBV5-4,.,CASSFGTEAFF,TGTGCCAGCAGCTTTGGGACAGAAGCTTTCTTT
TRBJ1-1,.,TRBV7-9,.,CSSSTQGNLVEAFF,TGTTCCAGCAGCACTCAGGGTAATCTGGTTGAAGCTTTCTTT
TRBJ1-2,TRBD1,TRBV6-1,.,CASSEDRGLQGYTF,TGTGCCAGCAGTGAGGACAGGGGGCTGCAGGGCTACACCTTC
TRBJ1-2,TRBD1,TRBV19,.,CASSVGGQGANYGYTF,TGTGCCAGTAGTGTAGGGGGACAGGGAGCTAACTATGGCTACACCTTC
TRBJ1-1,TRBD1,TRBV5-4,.,CASSPSGGRNTEAFF,TGTGCCAGCAGCCCGTCAGGGGGGAGGAACACTGAAGCTTTCTTT
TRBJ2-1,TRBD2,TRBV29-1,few,CSATARLAGGEQFF,TGCAGCGCCACTGCTCGGCTAGCGGGGGGTGAGCAGTTCTTC
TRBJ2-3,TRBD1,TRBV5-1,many,CASSLGQGRTDTQYF,TGCGCCAGCAGCTTAGGACAGGGGCGTACAGATACGCAGTATTTT
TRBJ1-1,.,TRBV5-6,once,CASSLAREVPGEKAFF,TGTGCCAGCAGCTTGGCCAGGGAGGTACCCGGGGAAAAAGCTTTCTTT
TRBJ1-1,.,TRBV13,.,CASSQRDMNTEAFF,TGTGCCAGCAGCCAAAGGGACATGAACACTGAAGCTTTCTTT
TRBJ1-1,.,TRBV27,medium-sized,CASSKGDLNTEAFF,TGTGCCAGCAGTAAGGGGGATCTGAACACTGAAGCTTTCTTT
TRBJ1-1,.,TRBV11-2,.,CASSLWSGGEAFF,TGTGCCAGCAGCTTATGGTCTGGAGGTGAAGCTTTCTTT
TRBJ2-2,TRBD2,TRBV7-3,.,CASSSSGTSLWGTGELFF,TGTGCCAGCAGCTCGTCCGGGACTAGCCTGTGGGGCACCGGGGAGCTGTTTTTT
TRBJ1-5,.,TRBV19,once,CASSITEAGGRNQPQHF,TGTGCCAGTAGTATAACGGAGGCGGGGGGTAGAAATCAGCCCCAGCATTTT
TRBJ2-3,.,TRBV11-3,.,CASSLLASTDTQYF,TGTGCCAGCAGCCTTCTAGCGAGCACAGATACGCAGTATTTT
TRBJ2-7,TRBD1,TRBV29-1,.,CSACPWDSCYEQYF,TGCAGCGCGTGTCCCTGGGACAGCTGCTACGAGCAGTACTTC
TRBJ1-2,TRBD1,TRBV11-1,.,CASSQTQGAGYGYTF,TGTGCCAGCAGCCAAACCCAGGGGGCTGGCTATGGCTACACCTTC
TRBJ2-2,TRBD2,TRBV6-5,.,CASSTGTTNTGELFF,TGTGCCAGCAGCACCGGGACTACGAACACCGGGGAGCTGTTTTTT
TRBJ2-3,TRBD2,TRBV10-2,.,CASSESWGLAGSPWGDTQYF,TGCGCCAGCAGTGAGTCTTGGGGCCTAGCGGGTTCTCCCTGGGGAGATACGCAGTATTTT
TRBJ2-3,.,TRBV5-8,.,CASSLGQNTDTQYF,TGTGCCAGCAGCCTCGGACAGAACACAGATACGCAGTATTTT
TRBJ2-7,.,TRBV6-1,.,CASSEGTDPYEQYF,TGTGCCAGCAGTGAAGGGACAGATCCCTACGAGCAGTACTTC
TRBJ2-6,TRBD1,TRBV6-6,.,CASTGTGPGANVLTF,TGTGCCAGCACCGGGACAGGGCCCGGGGCCAACGTCCTGACTTTC
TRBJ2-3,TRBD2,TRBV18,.,CASSPRPGGPADTQYF,TGTGCCAGCTCACCACGTCCGGGAGGGCCTGCAGATACGCAGTATTTT
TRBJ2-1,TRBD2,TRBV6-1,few,CASSTLAGGNNEQFF,TGTGCCAGCAGTACACTAGCGGGAGGAAACAATGAGCAGTTCTTC
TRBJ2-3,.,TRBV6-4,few,CASSDSSGADTQYF,TGTGCCAGCAGTGACTCGTCCGGGGCAGATACGCAGTATTTT
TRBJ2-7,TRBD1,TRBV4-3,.,CASSQDLRTGRGEQYF,TGCGCCAGCAGCCAGGACTTGCGGACAGGGAGAGGCGAGCAGTACTTC
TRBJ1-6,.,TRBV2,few,CASRPWTGNSPLHF,TGTGCCAGCAGACCATGGACGGGGAATTCACCCCTCCACTTT
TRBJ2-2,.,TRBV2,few,CASSEGKGAGELFF,TGTGCCAGCAGTGAAGGAAAGGGAGCCGGGGAGCTGTTTTTT
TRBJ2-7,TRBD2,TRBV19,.,CASSKERGSSYEQYF,TGTGCCAGTAGTAAGGAGCGGGGGAGCTCCTACGAGCAGTACTTC
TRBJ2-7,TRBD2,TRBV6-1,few,CASSRLAGDNYEQYF,TGTGCCAGCAGTCGACTAGCGGGGGACAACTACGAGCAGTACTTC
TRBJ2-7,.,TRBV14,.,CASSQEKVRFYEQYF,TGTGCCAGCAGCCAAGAGAAAGTACGGTTCTACGAGCAGTACTTC
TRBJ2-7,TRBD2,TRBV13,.,CASSFLRTSGYEQYF,TGTGCCAGCAGCTTTCTAAGGACTAGCGGTTACGAGCAGTACTTC
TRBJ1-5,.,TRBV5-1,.,CASSLWGAEGQPQHF,TGCGCCAGCAGCTTGTGGGGAGCCGAGGGTCAGCCCCAGCATTTT
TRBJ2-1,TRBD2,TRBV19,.,CASSIDTSGRLQFF,TGTGCCAGTAGTATAGATACTAGCGGGAGGTTACAGTTCTTC